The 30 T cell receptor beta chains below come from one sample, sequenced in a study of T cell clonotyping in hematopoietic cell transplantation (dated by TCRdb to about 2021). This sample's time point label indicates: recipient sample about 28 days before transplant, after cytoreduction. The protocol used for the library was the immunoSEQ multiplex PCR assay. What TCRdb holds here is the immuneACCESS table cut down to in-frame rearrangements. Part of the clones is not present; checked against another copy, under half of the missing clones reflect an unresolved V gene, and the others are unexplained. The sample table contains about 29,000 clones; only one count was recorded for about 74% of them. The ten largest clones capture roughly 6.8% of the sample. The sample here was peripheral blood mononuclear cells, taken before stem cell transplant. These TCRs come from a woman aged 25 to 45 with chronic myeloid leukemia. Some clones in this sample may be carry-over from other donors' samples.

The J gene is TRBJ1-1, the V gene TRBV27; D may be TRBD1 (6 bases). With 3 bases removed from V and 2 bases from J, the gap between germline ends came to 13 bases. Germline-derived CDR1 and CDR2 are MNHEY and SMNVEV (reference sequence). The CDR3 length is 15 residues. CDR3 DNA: TGTGCCAGCAGTTTCAGGGGATCCCCTAACACTGAAGCTTTCTTT. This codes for CASSFRGSPNTEAFF.

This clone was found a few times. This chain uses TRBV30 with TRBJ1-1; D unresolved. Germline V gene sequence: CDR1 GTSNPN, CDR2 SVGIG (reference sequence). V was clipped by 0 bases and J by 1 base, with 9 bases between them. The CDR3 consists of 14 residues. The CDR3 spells CAWSVRGANTEAFF. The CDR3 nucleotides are TGTGCCTGGAGTGTACGTGGAGCGAACACTGAAGCTTTCTTT.

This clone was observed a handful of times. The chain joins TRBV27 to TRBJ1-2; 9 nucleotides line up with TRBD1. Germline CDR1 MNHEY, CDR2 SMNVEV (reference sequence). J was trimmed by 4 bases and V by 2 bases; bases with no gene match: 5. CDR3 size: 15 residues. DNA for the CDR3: TGTGCCAGCAGTTTAGGGGGACAGGGAGGCTATGGCTACACCTTC. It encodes CASSLGGQGGYGYTF.

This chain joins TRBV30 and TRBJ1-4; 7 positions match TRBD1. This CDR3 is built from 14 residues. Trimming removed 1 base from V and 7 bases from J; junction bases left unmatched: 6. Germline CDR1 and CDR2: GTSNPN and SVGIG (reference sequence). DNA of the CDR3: TGTGCCTGGAGTGAAGGGGGCTCGGGTGAAAAACTGTTTTTT. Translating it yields CAWSEGGSGEKLFF. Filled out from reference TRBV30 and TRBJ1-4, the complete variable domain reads SQTIHQWPATLVQPVGSPLSLECTVEGTSNPNLYWYRQAAGRGLQLLFYSVGIGQISSEVPQNLSASRPQDRQFILSSKKLLLSDSGFYLCAWSEGGSGEKLFFGSGTQLSVL.

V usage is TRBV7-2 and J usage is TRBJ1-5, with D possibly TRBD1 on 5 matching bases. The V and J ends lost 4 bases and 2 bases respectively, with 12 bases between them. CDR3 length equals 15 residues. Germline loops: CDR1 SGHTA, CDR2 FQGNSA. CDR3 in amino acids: CASSSGGGRNQPQHF. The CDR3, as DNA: TGTGCCAGCAGCTCCGGGGGAGGGCGCAATCAGCCCCAGCATTTT.

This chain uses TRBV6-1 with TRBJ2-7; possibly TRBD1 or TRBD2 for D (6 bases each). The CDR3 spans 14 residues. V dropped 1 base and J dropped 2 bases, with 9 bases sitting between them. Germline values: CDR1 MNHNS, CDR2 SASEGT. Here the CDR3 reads CASSEVGGPYEQYF. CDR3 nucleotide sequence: TGTGCCAGCAGTGAAGTTGGGGGGCCCTACGAGCAGTACTTC.

The DNA for the CDR3 is TGTGCCAGTACCCGAGGGAGGGGGCCCTACGAGCAGTACTTC. Protein product: CASTRGRGPYEQYF. The chain links TRBV19 to TRBJ2-7; D assignment may be TRBD1 or TRBD2 (7 bases each). Trimming pared 7 bases from V and 2 bases from J, leaving 15 bases between. Germline V gives CDR1 LNHDA, CDR2 SQIVND (reference sequence). CDR3 length: 14 residues.

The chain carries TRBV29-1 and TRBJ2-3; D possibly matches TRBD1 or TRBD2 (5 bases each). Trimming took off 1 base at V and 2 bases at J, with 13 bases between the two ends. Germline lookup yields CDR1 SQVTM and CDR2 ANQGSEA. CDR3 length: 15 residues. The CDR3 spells CSVEGAGRVTDTQYF. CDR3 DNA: TGCAGCGTTGAAGGGGCAGGGAGAGTCACAGATACGCAGTATTTT.

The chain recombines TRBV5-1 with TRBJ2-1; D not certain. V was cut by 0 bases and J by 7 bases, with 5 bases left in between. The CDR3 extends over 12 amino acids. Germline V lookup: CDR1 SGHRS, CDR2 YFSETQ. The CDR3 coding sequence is TGCGCCAGCAGCTTGGCCGGAAATGAGCAGTTCTTC. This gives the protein CASSLAGNEQFF.

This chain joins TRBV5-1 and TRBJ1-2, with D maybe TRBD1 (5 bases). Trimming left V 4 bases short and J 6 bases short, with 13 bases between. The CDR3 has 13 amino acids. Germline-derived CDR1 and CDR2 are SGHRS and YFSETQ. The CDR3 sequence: CASSLGLGDGYTF. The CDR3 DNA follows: TGCGCCAGCAGCCTGGGGCTTGGGGATGGCTACACCTTC.

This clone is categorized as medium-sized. The CDR3 region has the DNA TGTGCCACCAGCAGAGATAAGGGGACGGACTATGGCTACACCTTC. It specifies CATSRDKGTDYGYTF. J is TRBJ1-2 and V is TRBV15; tentative D call: TRBD1 (5 bases). V shed 0 bases and J shed 3 bases, with 11 bases lying between them. The CDR3 totals 15 residues. Germline loops: CDR1 LNHNV, CDR2 YYDKDF (reference sequence). The entire variable domain, with the rest obtained from reference TRBV15 and TRBJ1-2, is as follows: DAMVIQNPRYQVTQFGKPVTLSCSQTLNHNVMYWYQQKSSQAPKLLFHYYDKDFNNEADTPDNFQSRRPNTSFCFLDIRSPGLGDTAMYLCATSRDKGTDYGYTFGSGTRLTVV.

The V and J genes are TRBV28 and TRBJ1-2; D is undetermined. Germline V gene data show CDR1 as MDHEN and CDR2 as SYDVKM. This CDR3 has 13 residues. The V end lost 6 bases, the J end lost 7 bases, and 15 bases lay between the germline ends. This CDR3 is CASSRPELAGYTF. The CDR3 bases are TGTGCCAGCAGCCGCCCCGAATTGGCTGGCTACACCTTC.

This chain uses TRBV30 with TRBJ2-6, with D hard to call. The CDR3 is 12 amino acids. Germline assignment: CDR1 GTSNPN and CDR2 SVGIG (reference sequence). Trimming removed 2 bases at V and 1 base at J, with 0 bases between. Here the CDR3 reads CAWSSGANVLTF. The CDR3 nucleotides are TGTGCCTGGAGTTCTGGGGCCAACGTCCTGACTTTC.

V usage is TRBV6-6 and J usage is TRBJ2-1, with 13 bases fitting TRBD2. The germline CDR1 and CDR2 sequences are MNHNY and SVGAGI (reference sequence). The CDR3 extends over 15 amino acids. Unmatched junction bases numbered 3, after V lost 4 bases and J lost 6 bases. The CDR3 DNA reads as TGTGCCAGCAGTTCGACTAGCGGGGGGTTCAATGAGCAGTTCTTC. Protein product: CASSSTSGGFNEQFF.

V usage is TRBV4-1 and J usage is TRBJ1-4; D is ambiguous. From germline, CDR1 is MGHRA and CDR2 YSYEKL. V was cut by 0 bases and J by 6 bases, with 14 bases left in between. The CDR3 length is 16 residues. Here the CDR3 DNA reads TGCGCCAGCAGCCAAGAGTCCAGGCTGATTTATGAAAAACTGTTTTTT. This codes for CASSQESRLIYEKLFF.

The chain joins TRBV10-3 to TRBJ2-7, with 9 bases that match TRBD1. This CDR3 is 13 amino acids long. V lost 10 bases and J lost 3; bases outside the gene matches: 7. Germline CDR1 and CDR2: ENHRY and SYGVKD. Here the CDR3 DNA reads TGTGCCAACTCCGGGACAGGGAGCTACGAGCAGTACTTC. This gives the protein CANSGTGSYEQYF.

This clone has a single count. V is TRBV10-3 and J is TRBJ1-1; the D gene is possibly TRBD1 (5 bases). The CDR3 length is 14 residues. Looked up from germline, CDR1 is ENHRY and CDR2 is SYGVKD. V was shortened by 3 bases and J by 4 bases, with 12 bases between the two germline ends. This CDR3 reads CAISDLGGTTEAFF. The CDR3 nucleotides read TGTGCCATCAGTGATCTCGGGGGTACCACTGAAGCTTTCTTT.

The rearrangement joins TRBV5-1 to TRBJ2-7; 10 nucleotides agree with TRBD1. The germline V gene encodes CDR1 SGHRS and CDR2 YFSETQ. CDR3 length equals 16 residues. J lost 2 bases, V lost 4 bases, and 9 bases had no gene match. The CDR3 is CASSPGLGQGTYEQYF. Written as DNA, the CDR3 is TGCGCCAGCAGCCCAGGGTTGGGACAGGGGACCTACGAGCAGTACTTC.

This chain's CDR3 is CAISFNYEQYF. DNA for the CDR3: TGTGCCATCAGCTTCAACTACGAGCAGTACTTC. V and J are TRBV10-3 and TRBJ2-7; D unresolved. Germline values: CDR1 ENHRY, CDR2 SYGVKD. Trimming stripped 6 bases from V and 3 bases from J, with 6 bases between. There are 11 residues in the CDR3.

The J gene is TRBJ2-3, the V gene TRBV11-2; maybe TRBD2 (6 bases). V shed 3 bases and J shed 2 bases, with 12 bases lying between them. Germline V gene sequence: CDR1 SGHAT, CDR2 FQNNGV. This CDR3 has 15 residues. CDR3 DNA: TGTGCCAGCAGCTTCGGGGGTTTCGACACAGATACGCAGTATTTT. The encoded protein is CASSFGGFDTDTQYF.

The CDR3 is CASSLTRRNGYTF. CDR3 in DNA: TGCGCCAGCAGCCTCACCAGAAGGAATGGCTACACCTTC. The rearrangement uses TRBV10-1 and TRBJ1-2; D is unresolved. Germline loops: CDR1 WNHNN, CDR2 SYGVQD (reference sequence). Trimming stripped 6 bases from V and 6 bases from J, with 14 bases between. There are 13 residues in the CDR3.

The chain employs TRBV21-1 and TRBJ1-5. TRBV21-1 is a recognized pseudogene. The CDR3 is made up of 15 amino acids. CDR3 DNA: TGTGCCAGCAGCAGGGTTAGTGGTTCCAATCAGCCCCAGCATTTT. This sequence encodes CASSRVSGSNQPQHF.

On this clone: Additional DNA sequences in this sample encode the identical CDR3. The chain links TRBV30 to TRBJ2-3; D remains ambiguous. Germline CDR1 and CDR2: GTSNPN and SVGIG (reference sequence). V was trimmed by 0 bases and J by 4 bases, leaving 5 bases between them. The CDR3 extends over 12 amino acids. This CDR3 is CAWSVRPDTQYF. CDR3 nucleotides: TGTGCCTGGAGTGTACGCCCAGATACGCAGTATTTT. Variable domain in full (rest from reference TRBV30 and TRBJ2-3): SQTIHQWPATLVQPVGSPLSLECTVEGTSNPNLYWYRQAAGRGLQLLFYSVGIGQISSEVPQNLSASRPQDRQFILSSKKLLLSDSGFYLCAWSVRPDTQYFGPGTRLTVL.

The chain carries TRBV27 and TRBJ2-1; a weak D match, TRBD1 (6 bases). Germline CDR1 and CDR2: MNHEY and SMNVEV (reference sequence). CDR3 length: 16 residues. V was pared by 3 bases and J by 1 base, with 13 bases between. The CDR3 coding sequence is TGTGCCAGCAGTTTTCTCACAGGGTCGTCCTACAATGAGCAGTTCTTC. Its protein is CASSFLTGSSYNEQFF.

CDR3 bases: TGCGCCAGCAGTGAGTCGGCCAGGTTCGGGGGGGAGCTGTTTTTT. It translates to CASSESARFGGELFF. The chain employs TRBV10-1 and TRBJ2-2; D is uncertain. V dropped 0 bases and J dropped 8 bases, with 13 bases sitting between them. The CDR3 is made up of 15 amino acids. The V gene's germline CDR1 is WNHNN and CDR2 SYGVQD (reference sequence).

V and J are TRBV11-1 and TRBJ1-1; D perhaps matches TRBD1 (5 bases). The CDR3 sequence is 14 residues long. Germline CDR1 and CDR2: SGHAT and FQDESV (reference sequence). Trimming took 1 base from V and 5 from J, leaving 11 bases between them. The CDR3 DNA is TGTGCCAGCAGCTTAGTGTATGGGGGAACTGAAGCTTTCTTT. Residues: CASSLVYGGTEAFF.

For the CDR3, the DNA is TGTGCCAGCAGCTTAATGGGCGACAGGCAGGGAGCTTTCTTT. Amino acid sequence: CASSLMGDRQGAFF. J is TRBJ1-1 and V is TRBV7-9, with a weak D call TRBD1 (6 bases). CDR1 and CDR2 from the germline V gene are SEHNR and FQNEAQ (reference sequence). This CDR3 has 14 residues. V gave up 2 bases and J gave up 10 bases, with 17 bases separating them.

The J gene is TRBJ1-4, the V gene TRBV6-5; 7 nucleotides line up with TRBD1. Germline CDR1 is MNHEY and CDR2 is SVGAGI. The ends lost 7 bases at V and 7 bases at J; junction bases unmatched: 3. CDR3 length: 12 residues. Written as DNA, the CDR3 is TGTGCCAGCACGGACAGGAGTGAAAAACTGTTTTTT. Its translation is CASTDRSEKLFF.

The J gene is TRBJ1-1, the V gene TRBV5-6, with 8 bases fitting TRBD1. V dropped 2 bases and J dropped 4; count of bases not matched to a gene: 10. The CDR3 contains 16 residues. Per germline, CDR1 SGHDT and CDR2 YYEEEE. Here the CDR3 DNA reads TGTGCCAGCAGCTTCTTTGGCACAGGGGGACGCACTGAAGCTTTCTTT. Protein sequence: CASSFFGTGGRTEAFF.

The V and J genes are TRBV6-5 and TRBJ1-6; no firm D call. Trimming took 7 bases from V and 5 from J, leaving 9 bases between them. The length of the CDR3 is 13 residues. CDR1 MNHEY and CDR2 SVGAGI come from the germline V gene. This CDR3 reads CASKGQDNSPLHF. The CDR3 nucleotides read TGTGCCAGCAAGGGTCAGGATAATTCACCCCTCCACTTT.